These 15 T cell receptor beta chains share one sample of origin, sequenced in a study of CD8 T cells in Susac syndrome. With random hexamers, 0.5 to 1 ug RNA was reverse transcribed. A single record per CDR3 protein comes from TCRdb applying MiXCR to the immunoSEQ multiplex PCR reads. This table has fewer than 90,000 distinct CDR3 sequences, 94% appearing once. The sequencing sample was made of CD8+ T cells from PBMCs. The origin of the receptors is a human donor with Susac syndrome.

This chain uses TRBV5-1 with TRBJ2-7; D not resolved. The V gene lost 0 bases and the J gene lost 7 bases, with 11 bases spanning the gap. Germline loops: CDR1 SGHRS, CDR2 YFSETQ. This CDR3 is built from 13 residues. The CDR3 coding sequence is TGCGCCAGCAGCTTGGATAGGCCGAGTGAGCAGTACTTC. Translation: CASSLDRPSEQYF.

The CDR3 region has the DNA TGTGCCAGCAGCTTGGAGGACAGCCTCTACGAGCAGTACTTC. It specifies CASSLEDSLYEQYF. The V call is TRBV5-5, the J call TRBJ2-7; possible D gene TRBD1, 6 bases. Per the germline V gene, CDR1 is SGHKS and CDR2 is YYEKEE (reference sequence). This CDR3 comprises 14 residues. Between the trimmed V and J ends, which lost 0 bases and 3 bases, there was a span of 10 bases. Full variable domain (missing parts from reference TRBV5-5 and TRBJ2-7): DAGVTQSPTHLIKTRGQQVTLRCSPISGHKSVSWYQQVLGQGPQFIFQYYEKEERGRGNFPDRFSARQFPNYSSELNVNALLLGDSALYLCASSLEDSLYEQYFGPGTRLTVT.

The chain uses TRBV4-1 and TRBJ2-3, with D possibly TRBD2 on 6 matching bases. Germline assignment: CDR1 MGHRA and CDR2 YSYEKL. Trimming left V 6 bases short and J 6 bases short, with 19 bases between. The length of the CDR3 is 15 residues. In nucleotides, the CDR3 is TGCGCCAGCAGTCAGGAGGACTACAAGTCGGATACGCAGTATTTT. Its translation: CASSQEDYKSDTQYF.

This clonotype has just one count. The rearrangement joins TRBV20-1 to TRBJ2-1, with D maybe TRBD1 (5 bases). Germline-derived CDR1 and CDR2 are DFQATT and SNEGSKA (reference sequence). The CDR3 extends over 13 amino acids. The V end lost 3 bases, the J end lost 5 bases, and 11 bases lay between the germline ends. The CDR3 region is CSARPGMDNEQFF. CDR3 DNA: TGCAGTGCTAGGCCAGGGATGGACAATGAGCAGTTCTTC.

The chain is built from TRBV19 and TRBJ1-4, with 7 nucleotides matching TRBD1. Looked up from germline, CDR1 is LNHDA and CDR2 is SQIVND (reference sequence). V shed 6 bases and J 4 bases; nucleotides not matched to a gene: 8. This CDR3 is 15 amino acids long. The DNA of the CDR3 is TGTGCCAGTAGCAGCCGGGACAGCCGTAATGAAAAACTGTTTTTT. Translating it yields CASSSRDSRNEKLFF.

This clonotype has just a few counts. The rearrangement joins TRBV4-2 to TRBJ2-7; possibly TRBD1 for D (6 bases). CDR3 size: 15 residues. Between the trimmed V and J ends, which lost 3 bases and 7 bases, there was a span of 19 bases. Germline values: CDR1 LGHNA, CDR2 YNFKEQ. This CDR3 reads CASSHSKGAGEEQYF. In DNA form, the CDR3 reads TGTGCCAGCAGCCACTCCAAGGGAGCAGGGGAAGAGCAGTACTTC.

CDR3 in amino acids: CASSIAADRDQETQYF. CDR3 in DNA: TGTGCCAGCAGCATCGCGGCCGACAGGGACCAAGAGACCCAGTACTTC. The chain couples TRBV6-1 to TRBJ2-5; 7 nucleotides agree with TRBD1. CDR1 and CDR2 (germline): MNHNS, SASEGT. The V segment lost 6 bases and the J segment 0 bases; nucleotides outside the gene matches: 10. The CDR3 has 16 amino acids.

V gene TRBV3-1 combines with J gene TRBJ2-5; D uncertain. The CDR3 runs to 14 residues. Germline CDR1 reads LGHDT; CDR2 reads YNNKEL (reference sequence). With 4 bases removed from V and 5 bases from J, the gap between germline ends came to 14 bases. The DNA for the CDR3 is TGTGCCAGCAGCCCCCCCTGGCAGCGTGAGACCCAGTACTTC. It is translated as CASSPPWQRETQYF.

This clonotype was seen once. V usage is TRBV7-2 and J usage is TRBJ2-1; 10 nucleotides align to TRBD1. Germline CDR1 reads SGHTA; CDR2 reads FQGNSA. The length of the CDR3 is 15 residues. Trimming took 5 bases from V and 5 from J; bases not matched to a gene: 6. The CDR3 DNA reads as TGTGCCAGCAGCAACCGGGACAGGGGAGACAATGAGCAGTTCTTC. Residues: CASSNRDRGDNEQFF.

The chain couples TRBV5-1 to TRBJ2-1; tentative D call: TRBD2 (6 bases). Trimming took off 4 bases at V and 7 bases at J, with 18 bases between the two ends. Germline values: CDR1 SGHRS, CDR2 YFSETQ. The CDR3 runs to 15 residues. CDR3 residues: CASSPLSGEENEQFF. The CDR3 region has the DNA TGCGCCAGCAGCCCTCTTAGCGGTGAGGAAAATGAGCAGTTCTTC.

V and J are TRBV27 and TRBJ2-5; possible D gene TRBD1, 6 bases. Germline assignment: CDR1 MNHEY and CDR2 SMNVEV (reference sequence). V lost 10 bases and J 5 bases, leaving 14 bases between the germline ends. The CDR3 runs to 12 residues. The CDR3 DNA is TGTGCCACCCCAAAGGGGGATGAGACCCAGTACTTC. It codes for CATPKGDETQYF.

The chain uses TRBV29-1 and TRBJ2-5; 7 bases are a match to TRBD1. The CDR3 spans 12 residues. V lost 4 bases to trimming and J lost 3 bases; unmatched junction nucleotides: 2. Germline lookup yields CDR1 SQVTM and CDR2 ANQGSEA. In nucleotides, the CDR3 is TGCAGCGTTGGCCAGGGGGAAGAGACCCAGTACTTC. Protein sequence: CSVGQGEETQYF.

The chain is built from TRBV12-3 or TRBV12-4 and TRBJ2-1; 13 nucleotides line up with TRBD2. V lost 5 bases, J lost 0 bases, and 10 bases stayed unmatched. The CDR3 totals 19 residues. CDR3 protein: CASSPTSGGSPSSYNEQFF. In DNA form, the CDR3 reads TGTGCCAGCAGTCCGACTAGCGGGGGGTCCCCTAGCTCCTACAATGAGCAGTTCTTC.

CDR3 protein: CATSRDVGGAGETQYF. The CDR3 DNA reads TGTGCCACCAGCAGAGATGTAGGGGGCGCGGGAGAGACCCAGTACTTC. The chain recombines TRBV15 with TRBJ2-5; 7 nucleotides line up with TRBD1. Germline V gives CDR1 LNHNV, CDR2 YYDKDF (reference sequence). J lost 4 bases, V lost 0 bases, and 8 bases had no gene match. CDR3 length equals 16 residues.

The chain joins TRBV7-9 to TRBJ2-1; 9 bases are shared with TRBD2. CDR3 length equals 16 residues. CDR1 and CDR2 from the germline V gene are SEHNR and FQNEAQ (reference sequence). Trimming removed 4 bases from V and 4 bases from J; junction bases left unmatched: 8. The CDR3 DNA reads TGTGCCAGCAGCTCCAGAAGCGGGGGGACTTACAATGAGCAGTTCTTC. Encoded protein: CASSSRSGGTYNEQFF.